The 20 T cell receptor beta chains presented below share a single source sample, sequenced in a study of blood T cell repertoires in COVID-19. Here immunoSEQ multiplex PCR was the method, and the copy in TCRdb shows in-frame clones only, minus some. The sample has a few hundred thousand clones; approximately 78% are singletons. The material sequenced was peripheral blood. The receptors here all came from a woman in her late teens or twenties with acute or convalescent COVID-19.

The chain has TRBV18 and TRBJ2-7; 7 bases align to TRBD1. V shed 4 bases, J shed 2 bases, and the junction held 2 bases outside the gene matches. CDR1 is KGHSH and CDR2 is LQKENI in the germline V gene. This CDR3 contains 13 residues. CDR3 amino acids: CASSRGTAYEQYF. Written as DNA, the CDR3 is TGTGCCAGCTCACGGGGGACAGCCTACGAGCAGTACTTC.

The chain is built from TRBV7-9 and TRBJ2-1, with 9 bases matching TRBD2. The length of the CDR3 is 14 residues. V lost 6 bases and J lost 2; bases outside the gene matches: 2. Germline-derived CDR1 and CDR2 are SEHNR and FQNEAQ (reference sequence). Here the CDR3 DNA reads TGTGCCAGCAGTTCTAGCGGGGCCTACAATGAGCAGTTCTTC. Its protein is CASSSSGAYNEQFF.

V is TRBV18 and J is TRBJ1-1; D gene unclear. Germline CDR1 and CDR2: KGHSH and LQKENI. Between the trimmed V and J ends, which lost 4 bases and 2 bases, there was a span of 5 bases. This CDR3 has 12 residues. In nucleotides, the CDR3 is TGTGCCAGCTCACTCTATAACACTGAAGCTTTCTTT. It yields the protein CASSLYNTEAFF.

The chain recombines TRBV6-1 with TRBJ2-3; 7 bases match TRBD1. In germline, CDR1 is MNHNS, CDR2 SASEGT. The CDR3 is made up of 15 amino acids. J was trimmed by 7 bases and V by 3 bases; bases with no gene match: 10. As DNA, the CDR3 is TGTGCCAGCAGTGAGGAAGGGGGCTCCGCGTATACGCAGTATTTT. It translates to CASSEEGGSAYTQYF.

The V gene is TRBV11-1, the J gene TRBJ2-6; D is unclear. V lost 3 bases and J lost 2, with 5 bases in between. This CDR3 spans 14 amino acids. The germline V gene has CDR1 SGHAT and CDR2 FQDESV (reference sequence). In nucleotides, the CDR3 is TGTGCCAGCAGCTTTCTTACTGGGGCCAACGTCCTGACTTTC. It specifies CASSFLTGANVLTF.

This clone came up once. The gene calls are TRBV21-1 and TRBJ1-5. TRBV21-1 is described as a pseudogene. This CDR3 has 18 amino acids. The CDR3 DNA follows: TGTGCCAGCAGCAAATGTACTGAGATAGGAGAAGGCAATCAGCCCCAGCATTTT. Protein sequence: CASSKCTEIGEGNQPQHF.

The sample holds a few counts of this clone. The V call is TRBV3-1 (or the pseudogene TRBV3-2), the J call TRBJ2-7; D is unclear. This CDR3 is 11 amino acids long. Trimming took off 5 bases at V and 2 bases at J, with 4 bases between the two ends. In germline, CDR1 is LGHDT, CDR2 YNNKEL (reference sequence). The DNA of the CDR3 is TGTGCCAGCAGCTCCACCTACGAGCAGTACTTC. It translates to CASSSTYEQYF.

The J gene is TRBJ1-6, the V gene TRBV28; TRBD1 is a possible D gene (5 bases). The CDR3 spans 16 residues. Deletions cut 6 bases from V and 6 bases from J, with 18 bases between. Germline V gene data show CDR1 as MDHEN and CDR2 as SYDVKM. The CDR3 DNA reads as TGTGCCAGCAGCCAGACAGCGAGTTGGTCTAATTCACCCCTCCACTTT. It specifies CASSQTASWSNSPLHF.

This clone was seen only once. The rearrangement uses TRBV10-3 and TRBJ2-7, with 8 positions matching TRBD1. Germline V lookup: CDR1 ENHRY, CDR2 SYGVKD. V shed 10 bases, J shed 3 bases, and the junction held 17 bases outside the gene matches. The CDR3 has 16 residues. CDR3 residues: CATHPMTGEPIYEQYF. Here the CDR3 DNA reads TGTGCCACCCATCCTATGACAGGGGAACCCATCTACGAGCAGTACTTC.

The chain has TRBV6-2 or TRBV6-3 and TRBJ2-3; a possible D gene is TRBD2 (6 bases). CDR1 is MNHEY and CDR2 is SVGEGT in the germline V gene. Trimming cost V 0 bases and J 1 base, with 11 bases left between them. The CDR3 contains 16 residues. This CDR3 is CASSYSQRVGTDTQYF. CDR3 nucleotide sequence: TGTGCCAGCAGTTACTCCCAGCGGGTGGGCACAGATACGCAGTATTTT.

CDR3 in DNA: TGTGCCAGCAGCCCTATAGAGTGGGAGGGCTTAGGTAATGAGCAGTTCTTC. It is translated as CASSPIEWEGLGNEQFF. The chain recombines TRBV6-2 or TRBV6-3 with TRBJ2-1; 7 nucleotides agree with TRBD2. This CDR3 contains 17 residues. Germline loops: CDR1 MNHEY, CDR2 SVGEGT. Germline trimming cut 6 bases from V and 7 bases from J; bases unmatched to any gene: 18.

This rearrangement joins TRBV7-2 to TRBJ2-1; 11 positions agree with TRBD2. J was trimmed by 4 bases and V by 5 bases; bases with no gene match: 7. The CDR3 runs to 16 residues. Germline V lookup: CDR1 SGHTA, CDR2 FQGNSA. The CDR3 bases are TGTGCCAGCAGCCCCATAGCGGGAGGGGGTTACAATGAGCAGTTCTTC. Protein: CASSPIAGGGYNEQFF. Complete variable domain (other parts from reference TRBV7-2 and TRBJ2-1): GAGVSQSPSNKVTEKGKDVELRCDPISGHTALYWYRQSLGQGLEFLIYFQGNSAPDKSGLPSDRFSAERTGGSVSTLTIQRTQQEDSAVYLCASSPIAGGGYNEQFFGPGTRLTVL.

The CDR3 reads CASSLVIGTDTQYF. The CDR3 nucleotides are TGTGCCAGCAGCTTAGTTATTGGCACAGATACGCAGTATTTT. J is TRBJ2-3 and V is TRBV7-6; D gene unclear. Trimming removed 1 base at V and 1 base at J, with 6 bases between. Germline assignment: CDR1 SGHVS and CDR2 FNYEAQ. The CDR3 is 14 residues long.

The V gene is TRBV4-3, the J gene TRBJ2-1; weak D call: TRBD1 (6 bases). In germline, CDR1 is LGHNA, CDR2 YSLEER. V was cut by 4 bases and J by 4 bases, with 11 bases left in between. This CDR3 comprises 14 residues. CDR3 protein: CASSPQGGYNEQFF. The CDR3 bases are TGCGCCAGCAGCCCCCAAGGGGGATACAATGAGCAGTTCTTC.

The chain uses TRBV5-6 and TRBJ1-2; TRBD1 aligns across 8 bases. V lost 4 bases and J lost 6; bases outside the gene matches: 5. This CDR3 has 13 amino acids. From germline, CDR1 is SGHDT and CDR2 YYEEEE. In DNA, the CDR3 is TGTGCCAGCAGCCGTGGACAGGGCGATGGCTACACCTTC. Its translation: CASSRGQGDGYTF.

The chain recombines TRBV27 with TRBJ1-1; 7 nucleotides align to TRBD1. CDR1 is MNHEY and CDR2 is SMNVEV in the germline V gene (reference sequence). The CDR3 extends over 14 amino acids. Germline trimming cut 2 bases from V and 5 bases from J; bases unmatched to any gene: 5. The CDR3 is CASSLKQGLTEAFF. The DNA of the CDR3 is TGTGCCAGCAGTTTAAAACAGGGGCTGACTGAAGCTTTCTTT.

This sequence joins TRBV30 and TRBJ2-7; 7 bases agree with TRBD1. The CDR3 totals 12 residues. Germline V gene data show CDR1 as GTSNPN and CDR2 as SVGIG (reference sequence). Trimming cost V 5 bases and J 0 bases; bases outside gene matches: 1. The CDR3 reads CAWGQVSYEQYF. The DNA of the CDR3 is TGTGCCTGGGGACAGGTCTCCTACGAGCAGTACTTC.

The chain joins TRBV19 to TRBJ2-3; 12 nucleotides line up with TRBD2. Germline CDR1 is LNHDA and CDR2 is SQIVND (reference sequence). The CDR3 is 18 amino acids. Trimming cost V 1 base and J 3 bases; bases outside gene matches: 8. CDR3 in DNA: TGTGCCAGTAGTATAGTTTCGGGACTAGCGGGCCCTACAGATACGCAGTATTTT. Encoded protein: CASSIVSGLAGPTDTQYF.

The V call is TRBV9, the J call TRBJ1-2, with D maybe TRBD1 (6 bases). Per the germline V gene, CDR1 is SGDLS and CDR2 is YYNGEE. This CDR3 is 15 amino acids long. The ends were cut back, 3 bases at V and 2 bases at J, with 14 bases in the middle. CDR3 region: CASSEIPQGNYGYTF. CDR3 nucleotide sequence: TGTGCCAGCAGCGAAATACCACAGGGAAACTATGGCTACACCTTC.

The chain combines TRBV28 with TRBJ2-7, with unresolved D. From germline, CDR1 is MDHEN and CDR2 SYDVKM. V was shortened by 5 bases and J by 2 bases, with 7 bases between the two germline ends. The CDR3 extends over 12 amino acids. The CDR3 loop reads CASSGQTYEQYF. For the CDR3, the DNA is TGTGCCAGCAGTGGGCAAACCTACGAGCAGTACTTC.